These T cell receptor beta chains were read from a single sample in a study of CXCR3-negative and CXCR3-positive naive CD8 T cells. TCRdb reprocessed the 5' RACE reads, keeping one entry per CDR3 protein, no DNA. In total, the table holds about 56,000 distinct CDR3 sequences. The sample taken for sequencing was naive CXCR3+ CD8+ T cells from blood. These receptors were obtained from a human donor in good health. Some clones in this sample may be carry-over from other donors' samples. CDR3s include the opening cysteine and the closing phenylalanine or tryptophan. The size field is filled for only some rows; it gives once, few, many or a size class.

V gene: TRBV29-1; J gene: TRBJ1-1; clone size: .; CDR3 protein: CSVEYRRGAFF
V gene: TRBV7-7; J gene: TRBJ2-7; clone size: medium-sized; CDR3 protein: CASSLSIGTSYEQYF
V gene: TRBV7-9; J gene: TRBJ2-5; clone size: .; CDR3 protein: CASSAYHKETQYF
V gene: TRBV12-3/TRBV12-4; J gene: TRBJ2-5; clone size: .; CDR3 protein: CASIDPQEETQYF
V gene: TRBV5-1; J gene: TRBJ2-3; clone size: .; CDR3 protein: CANSLEGRSTDTQYF
V gene: TRBV28; J gene: TRBJ2-1; clone size: .; CDR3 protein: CAARSYNEQFF
V gene: TRBV28; J gene: TRBJ1-2; clone size: .; CDR3 protein: CASSPFDFGGYTF
V gene: TRBV7-2; J gene: TRBJ2-5; clone size: .; CDR3 protein: CASSLDYQETQYF
V gene: TRBV9; J gene: TRBJ2-7; clone size: .; CDR3 protein: CASNPRVSIPLKEQYF
V gene: TRBV11-2; J gene: TRBJ2-3; clone size: .; CDR3 protein: CASSWTGSTDTQYF
V gene: TRBV7-6; J gene: TRBJ2-5; clone size: .; CDR3 protein: CASSPADWETQYF
V gene: TRBV29-1; J gene: TRBJ2-5; clone size: .; CDR3 protein: CSVEESSGETQYF
V gene: TRBV29-1; J gene: TRBJ1-1; clone size: .; CDR3 protein: CSVWFRNTEAFF
V gene: TRBV7-9; J gene: TRBJ2-7; clone size: .; CDR3 protein: CASSLEDTGPEQYF
V gene: TRBV28; J gene: TRBJ2-3; clone size: .; CDR3 protein: CASSQRMTSANTDTQYF
V gene: TRBV21-1; J gene: TRBJ1-1; clone size: .; CDR3 protein: CASSAHREGTEAFF
V gene: TRBV6-2/TRBV6-3; J gene: TRBJ2-1; clone size: .; CDR3 protein: CASRQVSYNEQFF
V gene: TRBV7-9; J gene: TRBJ1-1; clone size: .; CDR3 protein: CASSLLLEGMDTEAFF
V gene: TRBV6-6; J gene: TRBJ1-1; clone size: .; CDR3 protein: CASSLSDLEAFF
V gene: TRBV7-9; J gene: TRBJ2-7; clone size: .; CDR3 protein: CASSPMGGNEQYF
V gene: TRBV7-2; J gene: TRBJ1-3; clone size: .; CDR3 protein: CASSYGTTGNTIYF
V gene: TRBV7-2; J gene: TRBJ2-2; clone size: .; CDR3 protein: CASSFMNTGELFF
V gene: TRBV28; J gene: TRBJ2-1; clone size: .; CDR3 protein: CASSSGTGQYNEQFF
V gene: TRBV24-1; J gene: TRBJ2-7; clone size: .; CDR3 protein: CATSEGRGFAAYEQYF
V gene: TRBV7-9; J gene: TRBJ1-1; clone size: .; CDR3 protein: CASSTPGVAAFF
V gene: TRBV7-9; J gene: TRBJ2-1; clone size: .; CDR3 protein: CASSTPRYNEQFF
V gene: TRBV27; J gene: TRBJ2-5; clone size: .; CDR3 protein: CASSLRTGNRETQYF
V gene: TRBV11-2; J gene: TRBJ2-3; clone size: .; CDR3 protein: CASSFPWGSDTQYF
V gene: TRBV29-1; J gene: TRBJ2-7; clone size: .; CDR3 protein: CSVGDRGWYEQYF
V gene: TRBV4-1; J gene: TRBJ2-7; clone size: .; CDR3 protein: CASSQENSFIYEQYF
V gene: TRBV6-2/TRBV6-3; J gene: TRBJ2-7; clone size: .; CDR3 protein: CASSYDRTYEQYF
V gene: TRBV4-3; J gene: TRBJ2-7; clone size: .; CDR3 protein: CASSHSQAGTTYEQYF
V gene: TRBV6-1; J gene: TRBJ1-1; clone size: .; CDR3 protein: CASSDSHFSPRDRPEAFF
V gene: TRBV12-3/TRBV12-4; J gene: TRBJ2-5; clone size: .; CDR3 protein: CASSNGLAGAETQYF
V gene: TRBV29-1; J gene: TRBJ2-1; clone size: .; CDR3 protein: CSVGLSDEQFF
V gene: TRBV12-3/TRBV12-4; J gene: TRBJ2-1; clone size: .; CDR3 protein: CASSLNVAKFF
V gene: TRBV18; J gene: TRBJ2-1; clone size: .; CDR3 protein: CASSPLYGSDEQFF
V gene: TRBV6-6; J gene: TRBJ1-1; clone size: .; CDR3 protein: CASSYRVVRIMNTEAFF
V gene: TRBV14; J gene: TRBJ2-1; clone size: .; CDR3 protein: CASSQVMVWTSSHEQFF
V gene: TRBV7-3; J gene: TRBJ2-2; clone size: .; CDR3 protein: CASSLTGGLTGELFF
V gene: TRBV7-9; J gene: TRBJ2-1; clone size: .; CDR3 protein: CASSLVLYPEQFF
V gene: TRBV28; J gene: TRBJ2-3; clone size: .; CDR3 protein: CASSAIGQGITDTQYF
V gene: TRBV28; J gene: TRBJ1-5; clone size: .; CDR3 protein: CASRAPRDPDQPQHF
V gene: TRBV7-6; J gene: TRBJ2-7; clone size: .; CDR3 protein: CASSSIRDSTYEQYF
V gene: TRBV20-1; J gene: TRBJ2-7; clone size: .; CDR3 protein: CSARGLPGTGIGVDPYEQYF
V gene: TRBV27; J gene: TRBJ2-1; clone size: .; CDR3 protein: CASSLGHYNEQFF
V gene: TRBV12-3/TRBV12-4; J gene: TRBJ2-3; clone size: .; CDR3 protein: CASSLGPSTDTQYF
V gene: TRBV5-1; J gene: TRBJ2-5; clone size: .; CDR3 protein: CASKRLETQYF
V gene: TRBV29-1; J gene: TRBJ2-2; clone size: .; CDR3 protein: CSVRTANTGELFF
V gene: TRBV7-2; J gene: TRBJ1-4; clone size: .; CDR3 protein: CASSSRDSDSNEKLFF
V gene: TRBV7-9; J gene: TRBJ2-5; clone size: .; CDR3 protein: CASSLLTGTQETQYF
V gene: TRBV29-1; J gene: TRBJ2-2; clone size: .; CDR3 protein: CSTGQANTGELFF
V gene: TRBV20-1; J gene: TRBJ2-7; clone size: .; CDR3 protein: CSATGPQSYEQYF
V gene: TRBV29-1; J gene: TRBJ1-1; clone size: .; CDR3 protein: CSSSQGETEAFF
V gene: TRBV28; J gene: TRBJ1-4; clone size: .; CDR3 protein: CASSLSPISLYNEKLFF